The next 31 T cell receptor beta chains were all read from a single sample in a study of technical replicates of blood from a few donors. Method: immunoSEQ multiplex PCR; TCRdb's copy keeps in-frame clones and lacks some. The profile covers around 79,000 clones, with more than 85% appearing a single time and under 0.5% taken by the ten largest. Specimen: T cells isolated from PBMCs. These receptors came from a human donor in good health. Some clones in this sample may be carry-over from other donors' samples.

This CDR3 reads CSADNWGGLAGDNEQFF. CDR3 nucleotides: TGCAGCGCTGATAACTGGGGGGGACTAGCGGGCGACAATGAGCAGTTCTTC. This chain joins TRBV29-1 and TRBJ2-1; TRBD2 agrees at 12 bases. The V gene end was trimmed by 7 bases and the J gene end by 5 bases; junction bases not matched to a gene: 15. Germline loops: CDR1 SQVTM, CDR2 ANQGSEA. The CDR3 is 17 amino acids.

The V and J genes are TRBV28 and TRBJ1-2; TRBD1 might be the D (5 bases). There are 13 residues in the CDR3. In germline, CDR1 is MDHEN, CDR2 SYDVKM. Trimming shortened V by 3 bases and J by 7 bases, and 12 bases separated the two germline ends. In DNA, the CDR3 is TGTGCCAGCAGTTTCCGACCCAGGGTTGGCTACACCTTC. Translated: CASSFRPRVGYTF.

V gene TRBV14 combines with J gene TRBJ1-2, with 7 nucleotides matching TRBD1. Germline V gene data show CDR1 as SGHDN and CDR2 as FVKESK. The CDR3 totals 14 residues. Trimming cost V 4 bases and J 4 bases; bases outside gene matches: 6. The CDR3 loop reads CASSPGQLAYGYTF. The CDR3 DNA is TGTGCCAGCAGCCCGGGACAGTTGGCCTATGGCTACACCTTC.

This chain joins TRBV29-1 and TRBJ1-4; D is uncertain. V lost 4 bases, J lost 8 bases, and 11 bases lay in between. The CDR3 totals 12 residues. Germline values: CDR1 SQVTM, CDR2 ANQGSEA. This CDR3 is CSVATSREKLFF. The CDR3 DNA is TGCAGCGTTGCCACGTCCCGGGAAAAACTGTTTTTT.

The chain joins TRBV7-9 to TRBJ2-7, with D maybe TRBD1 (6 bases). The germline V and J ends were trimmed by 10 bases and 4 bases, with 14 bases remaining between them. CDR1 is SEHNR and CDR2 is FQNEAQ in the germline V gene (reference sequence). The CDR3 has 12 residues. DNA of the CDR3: TGTGCCACAGGGGCCCAGGGATACGAGCAGTACTTC. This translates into CATGAQGYEQYF.

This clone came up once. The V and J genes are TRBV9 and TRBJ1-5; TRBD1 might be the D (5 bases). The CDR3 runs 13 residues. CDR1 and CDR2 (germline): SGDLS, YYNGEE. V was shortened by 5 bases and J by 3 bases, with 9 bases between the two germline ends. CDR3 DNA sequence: TGTGCCAGCAGTACAGGTCTCAATCAGCCCCAGCATTTT. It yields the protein CASSTGLNQPQHF.

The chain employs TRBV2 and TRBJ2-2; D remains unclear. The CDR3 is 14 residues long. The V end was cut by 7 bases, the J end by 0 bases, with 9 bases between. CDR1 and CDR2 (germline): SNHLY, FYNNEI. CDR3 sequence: CASTRNSNTGELFF. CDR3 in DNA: TGTGCCAGCACCAGAAATTCGAACACCGGGGAGCTGTTTTTT.

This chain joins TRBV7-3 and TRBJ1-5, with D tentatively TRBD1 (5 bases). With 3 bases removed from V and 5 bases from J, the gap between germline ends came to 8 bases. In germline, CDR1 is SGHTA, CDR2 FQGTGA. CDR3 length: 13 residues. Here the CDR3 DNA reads TGTGCCAGCAGCTTCGGAGGGGATCAGCCCCAGCATTTT. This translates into CASSFGGDQPQHF.

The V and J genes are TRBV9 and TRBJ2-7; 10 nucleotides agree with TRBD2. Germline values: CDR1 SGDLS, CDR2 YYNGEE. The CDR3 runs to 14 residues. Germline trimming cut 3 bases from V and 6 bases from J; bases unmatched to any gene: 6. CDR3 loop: CASSDKREGPEQYF. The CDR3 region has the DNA TGTGCCAGCAGCGACAAGCGGGAGGGCCCCGAGCAGTACTTC. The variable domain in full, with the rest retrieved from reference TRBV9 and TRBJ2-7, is DSGVTQTPKHLITATGQRVTLRCSPRSGDLSVYWYQQSLDQGLQFLIQYYNGEERAKGNILERFSAQQFPDLHSELNLSSLELGDSALYFCASSDKREGPEQYFGPGTRLTVT.

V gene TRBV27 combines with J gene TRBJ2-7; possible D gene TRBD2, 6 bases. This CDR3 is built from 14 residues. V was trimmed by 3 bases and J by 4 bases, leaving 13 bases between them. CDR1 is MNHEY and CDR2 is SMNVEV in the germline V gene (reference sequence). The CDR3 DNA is TGTGCCAGCAGTTTGGGTCCGGGGGTGTACGAGCAGTACTTC. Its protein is CASSLGPGVYEQYF.

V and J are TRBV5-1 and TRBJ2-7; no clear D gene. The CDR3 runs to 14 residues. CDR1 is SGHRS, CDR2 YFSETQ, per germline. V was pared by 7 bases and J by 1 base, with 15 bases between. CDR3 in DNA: TGCGCCAGCGCCGTCCTCGACACATCCTACGAGCAGTACTTC. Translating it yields CASAVLDTSYEQYF.

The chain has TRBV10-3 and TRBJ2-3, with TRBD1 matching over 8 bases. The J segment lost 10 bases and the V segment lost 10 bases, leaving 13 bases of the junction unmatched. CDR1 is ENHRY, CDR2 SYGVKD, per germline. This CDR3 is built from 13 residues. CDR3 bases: TGTGCCACCGGGAACCCCGGACAGGGTCCGCAGTATTTT. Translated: CATGNPGQGPQYF.

CDR3 coding DNA: TGTGCCAGCAGTGCAGGGTTCCAGCCCCAGCATTTT. Translation: CASSAGFQPQHF. The gene calls are TRBV6-4 and TRBJ1-5, with D possibly being TRBD1 (5 bases). V was clipped by 4 bases and J by 7 bases, with 8 bases between them. CDR1 and CDR2 from the germline V gene are MRHNA and SNTAGT. The CDR3 sequence is 12 residues long.

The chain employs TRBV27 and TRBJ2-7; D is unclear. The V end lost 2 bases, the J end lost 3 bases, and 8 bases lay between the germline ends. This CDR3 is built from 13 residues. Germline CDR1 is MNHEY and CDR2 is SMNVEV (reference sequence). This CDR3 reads CASSLNRIYEQYF. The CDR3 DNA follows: TGTGCCAGCAGTTTAAACAGAATCTACGAGCAGTACTTC.

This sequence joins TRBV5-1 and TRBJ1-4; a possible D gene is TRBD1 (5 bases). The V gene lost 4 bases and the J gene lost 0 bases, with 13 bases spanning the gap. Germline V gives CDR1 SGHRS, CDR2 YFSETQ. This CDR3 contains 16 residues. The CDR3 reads CASSPAGGATNEKLFF. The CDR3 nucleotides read TGCGCCAGCAGCCCTGCGGGGGGGGCAACTAATGAAAAACTGTTTTTT.

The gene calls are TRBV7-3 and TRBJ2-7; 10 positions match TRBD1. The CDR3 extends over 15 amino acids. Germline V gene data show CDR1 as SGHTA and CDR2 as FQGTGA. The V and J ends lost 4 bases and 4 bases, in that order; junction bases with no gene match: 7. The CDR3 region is CASSWTGQGGYEQYF. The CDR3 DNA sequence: TGTGCCAGCAGCTGGACTGGACAGGGGGGGTACGAGCAGTACTTC.

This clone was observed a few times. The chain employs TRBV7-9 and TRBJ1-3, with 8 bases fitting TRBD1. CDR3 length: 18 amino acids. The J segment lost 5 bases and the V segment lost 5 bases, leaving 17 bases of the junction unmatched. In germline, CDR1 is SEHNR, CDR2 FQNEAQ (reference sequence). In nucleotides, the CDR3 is TGTGCCAGCAGCCCGTCGAAACAGGGGGAAGGAGGGAGAAACACCATATATTTT. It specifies CASSPSKQGEGGRNTIYF.

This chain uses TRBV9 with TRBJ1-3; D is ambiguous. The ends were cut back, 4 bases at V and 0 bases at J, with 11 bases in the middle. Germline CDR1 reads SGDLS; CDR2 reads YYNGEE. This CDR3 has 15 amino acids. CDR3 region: CASSPAGGSGNTIYF. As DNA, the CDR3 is TGTGCCAGCAGCCCGGCCGGCGGCTCTGGAAACACCATATATTTT.

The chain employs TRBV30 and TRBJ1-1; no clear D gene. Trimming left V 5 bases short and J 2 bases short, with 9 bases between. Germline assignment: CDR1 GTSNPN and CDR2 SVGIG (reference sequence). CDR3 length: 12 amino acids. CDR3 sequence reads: CAWGQVNTEAFF. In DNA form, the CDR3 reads TGTGCCTGGGGGCAGGTAAACACTGAAGCTTTCTTT.

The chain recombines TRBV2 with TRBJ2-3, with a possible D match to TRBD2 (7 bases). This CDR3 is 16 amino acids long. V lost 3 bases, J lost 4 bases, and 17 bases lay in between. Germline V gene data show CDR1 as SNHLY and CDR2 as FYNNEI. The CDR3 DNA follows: TGTGCCAGCAGTGACCCTACGGGGGGCTGGTCAGATACGCAGTATTTT. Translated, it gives CASSDPTGGWSDTQYF.

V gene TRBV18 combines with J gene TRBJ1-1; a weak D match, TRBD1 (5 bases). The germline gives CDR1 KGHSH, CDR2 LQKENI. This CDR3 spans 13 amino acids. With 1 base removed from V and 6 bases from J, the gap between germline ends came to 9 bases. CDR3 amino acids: CASSPQGIAEAFF. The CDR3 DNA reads TGTGCCAGCTCACCACAGGGGATAGCTGAAGCTTTCTTT.

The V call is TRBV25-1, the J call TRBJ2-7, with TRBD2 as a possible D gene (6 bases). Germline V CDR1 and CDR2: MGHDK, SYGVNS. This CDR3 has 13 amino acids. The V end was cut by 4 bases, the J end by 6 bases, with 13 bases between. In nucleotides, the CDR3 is TGTGCCAGCAGTGGAGGGCTAGCGCGCGAGCAGTACTTC. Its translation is CASSGGLAREQYF.

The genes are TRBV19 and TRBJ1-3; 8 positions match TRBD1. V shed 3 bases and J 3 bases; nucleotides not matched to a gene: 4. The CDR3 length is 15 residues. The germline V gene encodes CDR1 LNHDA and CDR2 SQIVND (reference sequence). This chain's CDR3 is CASSISRGHGNTIYF. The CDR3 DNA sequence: TGTGCCAGTAGTATCTCCAGGGGGCATGGAAACACCATATATTTT.

CDR3 nucleotide sequence: TGTGCCAGCAGTTTTTTCGCGGGAGGGCCTTCCGGGGAGCTGTTTTTT. Its protein product is CASSFFAGGPSGELFF. The chain is built from TRBV27 and TRBJ2-2; 9 bases map to TRBD2. Germline CDR1 is MNHEY and CDR2 is SMNVEV (reference sequence). The length of the CDR3 is 16 residues. Unmatched junction bases numbered 8, after V lost 3 bases and J lost 6 bases.

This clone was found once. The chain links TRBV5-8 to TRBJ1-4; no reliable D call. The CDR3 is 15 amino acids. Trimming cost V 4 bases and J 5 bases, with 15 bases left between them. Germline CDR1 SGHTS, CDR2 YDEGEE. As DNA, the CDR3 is TGTGCCAGCAGCCTACTTAGCGGCGGGAATGAAAAACTGTTTTTT. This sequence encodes CASSLLSGGNEKLFF.

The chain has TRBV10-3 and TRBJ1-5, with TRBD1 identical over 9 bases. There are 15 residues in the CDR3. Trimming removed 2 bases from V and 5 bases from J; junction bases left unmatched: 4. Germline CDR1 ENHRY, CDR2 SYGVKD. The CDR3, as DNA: TGTGCCATCAGTGAGCCAGGACAGGGGTATCAGCCCCAGCATTTT. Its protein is CAISEPGQGYQPQHF.

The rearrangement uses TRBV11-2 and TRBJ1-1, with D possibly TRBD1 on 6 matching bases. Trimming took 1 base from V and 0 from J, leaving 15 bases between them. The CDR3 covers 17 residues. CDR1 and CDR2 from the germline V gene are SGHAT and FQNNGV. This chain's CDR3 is CASSLAPYRAMNTEAFF. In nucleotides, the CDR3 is TGTGCCAGCAGCTTAGCCCCATACAGGGCAATGAACACTGAAGCTTTCTTT.

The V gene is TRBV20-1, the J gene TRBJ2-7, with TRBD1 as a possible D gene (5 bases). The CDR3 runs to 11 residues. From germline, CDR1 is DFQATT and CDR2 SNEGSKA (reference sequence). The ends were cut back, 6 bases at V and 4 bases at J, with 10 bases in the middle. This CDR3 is CSAETEYEQYF. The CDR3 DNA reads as TGCAGTGCCGAGACAGAATACGAGCAGTACTTC.

CDR3 nucleotide sequence: TGCAGTGCTAGACCGGGGTATGGCTACACCTTC. Its protein is CSARPGYGYTF. The chain uses TRBV20-1 and TRBJ1-2, with D hard to call. Trimming took 2 bases from V and 5 from J, leaving 6 bases between them. The CDR3 loop spans 11 amino acids. Germline-derived CDR1 and CDR2 are DFQATT and SNEGSKA (reference sequence).

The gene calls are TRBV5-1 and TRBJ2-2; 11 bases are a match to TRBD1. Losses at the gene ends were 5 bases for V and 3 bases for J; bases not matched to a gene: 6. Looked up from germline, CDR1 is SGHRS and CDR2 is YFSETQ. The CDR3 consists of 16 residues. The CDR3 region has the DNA TGCGCCAGCAGTGCTGGGACAGGGGGTTACACCGGGGAGCTGTTTTTT. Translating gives CASSAGTGGYTGELFF.

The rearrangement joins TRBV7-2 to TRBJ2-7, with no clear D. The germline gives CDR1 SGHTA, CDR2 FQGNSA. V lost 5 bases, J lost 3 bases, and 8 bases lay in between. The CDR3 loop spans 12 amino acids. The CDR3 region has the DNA TGTGCCAGCAGCCCAGGAATCTACGAGCAGTACTTC. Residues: CASSPGIYEQYF. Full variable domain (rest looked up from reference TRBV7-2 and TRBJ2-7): GAGVSQSPSNKVTEKGKDVELRCDPISGHTALYWYRQSLGQGLEFLIYFQGNSAPDKSGLPSDRFSAERTGGSVSTLTIQRTQQEDSAVYLCASSPGIYEQYFGPGTRLTVT.